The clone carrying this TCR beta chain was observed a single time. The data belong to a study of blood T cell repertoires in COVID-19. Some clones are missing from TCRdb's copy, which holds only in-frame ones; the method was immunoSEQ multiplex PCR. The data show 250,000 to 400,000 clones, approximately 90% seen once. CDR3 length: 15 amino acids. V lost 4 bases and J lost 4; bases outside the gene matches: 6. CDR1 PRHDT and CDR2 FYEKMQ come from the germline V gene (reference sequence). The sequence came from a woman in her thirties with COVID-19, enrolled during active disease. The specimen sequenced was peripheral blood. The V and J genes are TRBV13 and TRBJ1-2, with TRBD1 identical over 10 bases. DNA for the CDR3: TGTGCCAGCAGCTCCGGGACAGGGGCCCCCTATGGCTACACCTTC. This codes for CASSSGTGAPYGYTF.